This is a list of T cell receptor beta chains from one sample in a study of shared clonotypes between healthy human individuals. Profiled with immunoSEQ multiplex PCR; TCRdb holds only in-frame clones, not every one. Among hundreds of thousands of clones listed, 55% to 85% were seen once. The sequencing input was memory CD4+ T cells sorted from blood. These receptors all come from a woman aged 25 to 39 in good health. Both conserved end residues are part of each CDR3. The order of the fields is CDR3 DNA, CDR3 protein, V gene, J gene, D gene, clone size. D genes are given only for firm matches. Size values are once, few and many counts, or a class for expanded clones, and some rows have none.

CDR3nt: TGTGCCAGCAGCTCTACAGGGCTCGGCTCTGGGGCCAACGTCCTGACTTTC; CDR3aa: CASSSTGLGSGANVLTF; v_gene: TRBV13; j_gene: TRBJ2-6; d_gene: -; abundance: -
CDR3nt: TGTGCCAGCAGTTTCCTCTCACAGCCACAGGAAGAAAAACTGTTTTTT; CDR3aa: CASSFLSQPQEEKLFF; v_gene: TRBV27; j_gene: TRBJ1-4; d_gene: -; abundance: -
CDR3nt: TGCAGCGTTGATGGTCAGGGGCTAGAAGCTTTCTTT; CDR3aa: CSVDGQGLEAFF; v_gene: TRBV29-1; j_gene: TRBJ1-1; d_gene: -; abundance: -
CDR3nt: TGTGCCAGTACCCCGGAGGCGGGAGGACGCGTCGGGGAGCTGTTTTTT; CDR3aa: CASTPEAGGRVGELFF; v_gene: TRBV19; j_gene: TRBJ2-2; d_gene: TRBD2; abundance: -
CDR3nt: TGTGCCAGCAGTTCGGCGGGTGGCTTCTACAATGAGCAGTTCTTC; CDR3aa: CASSSAGGFYNEQFF; v_gene: TRBV27; j_gene: TRBJ2-1; d_gene: -; abundance: -
CDR3nt: TGCGCCAGCAGCCCAGGGTTAAGCTCCTACAATGAGCAGTTCTTC; CDR3aa: CASSPGLSSYNEQFF; v_gene: TRBV5-1; j_gene: TRBJ2-1; d_gene: -; abundance: -
CDR3nt: TGTGCCAGCAGCAATCGGGCCAGACAGAATAACTACGAGCAGTACTTC; CDR3aa: CASSNRARQNNYEQYF; v_gene: TRBV13; j_gene: TRBJ2-7; d_gene: -; abundance: once
CDR3nt: TGTGCCAGCAGCCTCTGGGCAGCTAGCGGGACCGGGGAGCTGTTTTTT; CDR3aa: CASSLWAASGTGELFF; v_gene: TRBV4-2; j_gene: TRBJ2-2; d_gene: TRBD2; abundance: many
CDR3nt: TGTGCCAGCAGCAGAGGGACTAGCGCATCCTACGAGCAGTACTTC; CDR3aa: CASSRGTSASYEQYF; v_gene: TRBV7-6; j_gene: TRBJ2-7; d_gene: TRBD2; abundance: -
CDR3nt: TGTGCCAGCAGCTTGTCGGGAGTTACCGGGGAGCTGTTTTTT; CDR3aa: CASSLSGVTGELFF; v_gene: TRBV7-7; j_gene: TRBJ2-2; d_gene: -; abundance: -
CDR3nt: TGTGCCAGCAGCTCTAACGGGGGTCTCACTGAAGCTTTCTTT; CDR3aa: CASSSNGGLTEAFF; v_gene: TRBV13; j_gene: TRBJ1-1; d_gene: -; abundance: -
CDR3nt: TGTGCCAGCAGTTTACGGCAGGGGCTGGCGGCTTTCTTT; CDR3aa: CASSLRQGLAAFF; v_gene: TRBV27; j_gene: TRBJ1-1; d_gene: -; abundance: -
CDR3nt: TGTGCCAGCAGCTTGTACGGGAGTGATGCAGATACGCAGTATTTT; CDR3aa: CASSLYGSDADTQYF; v_gene: TRBV5-8; j_gene: TRBJ2-3; d_gene: -; abundance: -
CDR3nt: TGTGCCATCAGTGGGACAGGTCAGCCCCAGCATTTT; CDR3aa: CAISGTGQPQHF; v_gene: TRBV10-3; j_gene: TRBJ1-5; d_gene: TRBD1; abundance: -
CDR3nt: TGTGCCAGCAGTCCGCTAGCGGGACGGGAGACCCAGTACTTC; CDR3aa: CASSPLAGRETQYF; v_gene: TRBV6-5; j_gene: TRBJ2-5; d_gene: TRBD2; abundance: -
CDR3nt: TGTGCCAGCAGAGGGACTCCTGTCAATGAGCAGTTCTTC; CDR3aa: CASRGTPVNEQFF; v_gene: TRBV2; j_gene: TRBJ2-1; d_gene: -; abundance: once
CDR3nt: TGTGCCACCCAAGTGGTCTATGGCTACACCTTC; CDR3aa: CATQVVYGYTF; v_gene: TRBV6-1; j_gene: TRBJ1-2; d_gene: -; abundance: few